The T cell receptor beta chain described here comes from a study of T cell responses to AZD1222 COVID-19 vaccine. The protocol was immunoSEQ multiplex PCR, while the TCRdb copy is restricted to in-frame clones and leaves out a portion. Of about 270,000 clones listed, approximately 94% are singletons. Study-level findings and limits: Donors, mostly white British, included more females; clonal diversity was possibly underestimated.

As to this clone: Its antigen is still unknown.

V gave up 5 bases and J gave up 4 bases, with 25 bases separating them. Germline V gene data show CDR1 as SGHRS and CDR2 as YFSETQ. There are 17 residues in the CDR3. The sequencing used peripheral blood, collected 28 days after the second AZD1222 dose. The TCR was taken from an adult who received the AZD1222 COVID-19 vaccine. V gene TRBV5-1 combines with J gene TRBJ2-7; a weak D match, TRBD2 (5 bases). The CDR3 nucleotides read TGCGCCAGCAGTCCCCTATCGAGGGATGGGATACTATACGAGCAGTACTTC. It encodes CASSPLSRDGILYEQYF.